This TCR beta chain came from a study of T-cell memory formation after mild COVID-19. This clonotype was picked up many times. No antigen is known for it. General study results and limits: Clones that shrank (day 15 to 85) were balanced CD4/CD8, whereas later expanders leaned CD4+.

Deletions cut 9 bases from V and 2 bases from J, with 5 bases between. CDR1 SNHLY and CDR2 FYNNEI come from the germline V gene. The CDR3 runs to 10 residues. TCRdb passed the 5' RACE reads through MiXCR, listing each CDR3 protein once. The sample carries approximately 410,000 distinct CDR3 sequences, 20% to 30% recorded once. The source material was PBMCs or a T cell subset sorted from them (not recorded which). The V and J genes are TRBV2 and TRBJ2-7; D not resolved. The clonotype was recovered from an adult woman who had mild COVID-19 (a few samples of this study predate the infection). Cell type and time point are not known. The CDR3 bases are TGTGCCAGTGGTCCCTACGAGCAGTACTTC. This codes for CASGPYEQYF.